The rows below give T cell receptor beta chains drawn from one sample of a study of blood T cell repertoires in COVID-19. The assay was immunoSEQ multiplex PCR, and TCRdb's table has in-frame clones only and misses some. The sample records about 29,000 clones, more than 60% being singletons. Sample: peripheral blood. The receptors derive from a woman between 65 and 79 years old with active or convalescent COVID-19. The CDR3 runs from the conserved cysteine through the conserved F or W. D genes are given only for firm matches. Not all rows give a size; the values are once, few, many and, for expanded clones, a class.

size | J | V | D | CDR3 | DNA
NA | TRBJ2-5 | TRBV5-4 | TRBD1 | CASSPRTGGIETQYF | TGTGCCAGCAGCCCGAGGACAGGGGGCATAGAGACCCAGTACTTC
NA | TRBJ1-1 | TRBV5-5 | NA | CASSPRDTGMNTEAFF | TGTGCCAGCAGCCCTCGGGACACGGGGATGAACACTGAAGCTTTCTTT
NA | TRBJ2-1 | TRBV30 | NA | CASTTSAINNEQFF | TGTGCCTCCACTACCTCGGCCATTAACAATGAGCAGTTCTTC
NA | TRBJ1-5 | TRBV19 | NA | CASSISGRTRSANQPQHF | TGTGCCAGTAGTATATCGGGGAGGACAAGGAGTGCAAATCAGCCCCAGCATTTT
NA | TRBJ2-4 | TRBV6-8 | NA | CASSLAADQNIQYF | TGTGCCAGCAGTTTAGCAGCGGACCAAAACATTCAGTACTTC
NA | TRBJ1-3 | TRBV21-1 | NA | CASSKEGQESRGGNTIYF | TGTGCCAGCAGCAAAGAAGGACAGGAATCAAGAGGAGGAAACACCATATATTTT
NA | TRBJ1-2 | TRBV2 | NA | CASRGRGGYTF | TGTGCCAGCAGGGGCAGGGGTGGCTACACCTTC
NA | TRBJ1-2 | TRBV19 | TRBD1 | CASSGTAVSNYGYTF | TGTGCCAGTAGTGGGACAGCTGTTTCTAACTATGGCTACACCTTC
NA | TRBJ2-7 | TRBV10-3 | NA | CAISRGAGEQYF | TGTGCCATCAGTCGGGGGGCGGGCGAGCAGTACTTC
NA | TRBJ1-2 | TRBV5-1 | NA | CASSLEGDYGYTF | TGCGCCAGCAGCTTGGAAGGGGACTATGGCTACACCTTC
NA | TRBJ2-7 | TRBV7-9 | TRBD1 | CASSLTTGGSDEQYF | TGTGCCAGCAGCTTAACGACAGGGGGATCGGACGAGCAGTACTTC
NA | TRBJ2-5 | TRBV6-2/TRBV6-3 | NA | CASSYGSSWKQETQYF | TGTGCCAGCAGTTACGGTAGCTCCTGGAAGCAAGAGACCCAGTACTTC
NA | TRBJ2-2 | TRBV19 | NA | CASSIDTANTGELFF | TGTGCCAGTAGTATAGATACAGCGAACACCGGGGAGCTGTTTTTT
few | TRBJ2-7 | TRBV10-3 | TRBD1 | CAISESGQGGREQYF | TGTGCCATCAGTGAGTCCGGACAGGGGGGACGCGAGCAGTACTTC
NA | TRBJ1-1 | TRBV5-1 | TRBD1 | CASSVGQPNTEAFF | TGCGCCAGCAGCGTGGGACAGCCGAACACTGAAGCTTTCTTT
NA | TRBJ2-7 | TRBV10-2 | NA | CASLQGFEQYF | TGCGCCAGCTTACAGGGTTTCGAGCAGTACTTC
NA | TRBJ1-2 | TRBV27 | TRBD1 | CASKRDRHAYGYTF | TGTGCCAGTAAACGGGACAGGCATGCCTATGGCTACACCTTC
few | TRBJ1-1 | TRBV4-3 | NA | CASSQDYDRLNTEAFF | TGCGCCAGCAGCCAAGATTATGACAGGCTGAACACTGAAGCTTTCTTT
once | TRBJ2-3 | TRBV5-1 | NA | CASSLALADTQYF | TGCGCCAGCAGCTTGGCCTTAGCGGATACGCAGTATTTT
NA | TRBJ2-1 | TRBV20-1 | NA | CSASPAVNEQFF | TGCAGTGCTAGTCCCGCGGTGAATGAGCAGTTCTTC
NA | TRBJ2-2 | TRBV27 | NA | CASRIGSSTGELFF | TGTGCCAGCAGGATCGGGTCTAGCACCGGGGAGCTGTTTTTT
NA | TRBJ1-1 | TRBV6-1 | NA | CASLHWENEAFF | TGTGCCAGCCTCCACTGGGAGAATGAAGCTTTCTTT
NA | TRBJ1-1 | TRBV28 | TRBD1 | CASGTGGVGENTEAFF | TGTGCCAGCGGAACAGGGGGCGTGGGAGAGAACACTGAAGCTTTCTTT